A selection of T cell receptor beta chains follows, all from one sample in a study of OX40 agonist ivuxolimab in advanced cancers. Sequencing used immunoSEQ multiplex PCR; TCRdb keeps in-frame clones, though not all of them. The sample lists tens of thousands of clones; around 85% were seen once. The specimen comprised CD4+ or CD8+ T cells sorted from blood, sampled in a trial of the OX40 agonist ivuxolimab. All receptors derive from an adult with an advanced solid tumor such as melanoma, head and neck, liver or kidney cancer. The CDR3 runs from the conserved cysteine through the conserved F or W. The D gene is left open where the match is weak. Size tells how often a clone was seen (once, few, many) or the class of an expanded clone, and some rows leave it out.

size,D,V,J,CDR3,DNA
-,-,TRBV5-1,TRBJ1-1,CASRREGTEAFF,TGCGCCAGCAGAAGGGAGGGCACTGAAGCTTTCTTT
-,TRBD1,TRBV5-5,TRBJ2-1,CASSLGQGAPNEQFF,TGTGCCAGCAGCTTGGGACAGGGGGCTCCCAATGAGCAGTTCTTC
-,-,TRBV11-2,TRBJ2-7,CASSLDAPSSLQQYF,TGTGCCAGCAGCTTAGATGCACCATCCTCCCTCCAGCAGTACTTC
-,-,TRBV29-1,TRBJ2-3,CSVDEVQKMQYF,TGCAGCGTTGATGAGGTTCAGAAAATGCAGTATTTT
-,TRBD2,TRBV28,TRBJ2-3,CASRTSGSGDTQYF,TGTGCCAGCAGAACTAGCGGGAGTGGGGATACGCAGTATTTT
once,TRBD2,TRBV5-1,TRBJ2-1,CASSLEGTSGVNEQFF,TGCGCCAGCAGCTTGGAAGGGACTAGCGGAGTCAATGAGCAGTTCTTC
-,TRBD1,TRBV28,TRBJ2-1,CASRSQGVRNEQFF,TGTGCCAGCAGGTCACAGGGGGTGAGGAATGAGCAGTTCTTC
once,-,TRBV6-5,TRBJ1-6,CASSYEGRLNSPLHF,TGTGCCAGCAGTTACGAAGGTAGACTCAATTCACCCCTCCACTTT
-,TRBD2,TRBV15,TRBJ2-1,CATSATTSGSGNEQFF,TGTGCCACCAGCGCGACGACTAGCGGGAGCGGGAATGAGCAGTTCTTC
few,-,TRBV6-5,TRBJ1-2,CASRGSGYGYTF,TGTGCCAGCAGGGGAAGCGGGTACGGCTACACCTTC
-,TRBD2,TRBV27,TRBJ2-7,CASSLGREDYEQYF,TGTGCCAGCAGTTTAGGGCGGGAGGACTACGAGCAGTACTTC
-,-,TRBV28,TRBJ2-7,CASSLRGAYYEQYF,TGTGCCAGCAGTTTACGCGGGGCTTACTACGAGCAGTACTTC
-,-,TRBV9,TRBJ1-2,CASSVVRGGYTF,TGTGCCAGCAGCGTAGTTAGGGGAGGCTACACCTTC
-,TRBD2,TRBV27,TRBJ2-3,CASGLADTTDTQYF,TGTGCCAGTGGACTAGCGGACACCACAGATACGCAGTATTTT
-,TRBD2,TRBV6-6,TRBJ2-7,CASSYATSGSNEQYF,TGTGCCAGCAGTTACGCTACTAGCGGGAGCAACGAGCAGTACTTC
-,-,TRBV5-6,TRBJ2-1,CASSLRGYNEQFF,TGTGCCAGCAGCTTGCGGGGGTACAATGAGCAGTTCTTC
-,-,TRBV4-2,TRBJ2-2,CASSQTQGVPELFF,TGTGCCAGCAGCCAGACACAGGGAGTACCCGAGCTGTTTTTT
-,-,TRBV7-9,TRBJ2-4,CASSSRNIQYF,TGTGCCAGCAGCTCGCGGAACATTCAGTACTTC
-,TRBD2,TRBV6-1,TRBJ2-1,CASSENLAGSSYNEQFF,TGTGCCAGCAGTGAAAACCTAGCGGGGAGCTCCTACAATGAGCAGTTCTTC
-,-,TRBV19,TRBJ1-4,CASNGQWNEKLFF,TGTGCCAGTAACGGGCAGTGGAATGAAAAACTGTTTTTT
-,-,TRBV7-8,TRBJ2-3,CASSADSIALGTDTQYF,TGTGCCAGCAGCGCAGACTCGATAGCGCTTGGCACAGATACGCAGTATTTT
-,-,TRBV2,TRBJ2-3,CASRADLYGTDTQYF,TGTGCCAGCAGGGCGGACCTGTATGGGACAGATACGCAGTATTTT
-,-,TRBV1,TRBJ2-7,CTSSLGLAGGEGFEQYF,TGCACCAGCAGCCTAGGGCTAGCGGGAGGGGAGGGGTTCGAGCAGTACTTC
-,-,TRBV7-2,TRBJ2-7,CASSPRVWVYEQYF,TGTGCCAGCAGCCCGCGGGTTTGGGTCTACGAGCAGTACTTC
-,-,TRBV5-1,TRBJ1-3,CASSSGAAGNTIYF,TGCGCCAGCAGCTCAGGGGCAGCTGGAAACACCATATATTTT
-,TRBD1,TRBV6-1,TRBJ1-1,CASSEALRQGETEAFF,TGTGCCAGCAGTGAAGCTCTAAGACAGGGGGAGACTGAAGCTTTCTTT